This TCR beta chain stems from a study of control samples from healthy donors and cancer patients. Method: immunoSEQ multiplex PCR; TCRdb's copy keeps in-frame clones and lacks some. Here the sample spans 70,000 to 90,000 clones, 70% to 90% being singletons. This TCR was recovered from a woman aged 60 to 75 with head and neck cancer. The sample consisted of PBMCs.

The CDR3 sequence: CASSLDDGSPQHF. For the CDR3, the DNA is TGTGCCAGCAGCTTAGACGACGGATCGCCCCAGCATTTT. The chain links TRBV7-9 to TRBJ1-5; D call uncertain. The CDR3 covers 13 residues. Looked up from germline, CDR1 is SEHNR and CDR2 is FQNEAQ (reference sequence). The V and J ends lost 1 base and 9 bases respectively, with 10 bases between them.